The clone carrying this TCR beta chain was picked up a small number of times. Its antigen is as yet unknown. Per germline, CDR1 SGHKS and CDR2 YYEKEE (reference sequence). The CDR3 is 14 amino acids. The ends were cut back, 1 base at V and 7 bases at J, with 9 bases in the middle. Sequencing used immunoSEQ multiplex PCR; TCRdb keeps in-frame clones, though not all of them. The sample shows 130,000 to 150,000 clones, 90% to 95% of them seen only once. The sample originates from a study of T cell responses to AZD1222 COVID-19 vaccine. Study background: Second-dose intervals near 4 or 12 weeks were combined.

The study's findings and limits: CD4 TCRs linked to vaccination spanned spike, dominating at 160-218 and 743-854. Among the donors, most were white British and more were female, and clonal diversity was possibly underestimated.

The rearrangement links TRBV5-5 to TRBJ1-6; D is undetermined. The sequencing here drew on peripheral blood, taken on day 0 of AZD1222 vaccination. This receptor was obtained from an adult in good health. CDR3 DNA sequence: TGTGCCAGCAGCTTGCGCCAGCTCAATTCACCCCTCCACTTT. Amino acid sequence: CASSLRQLNSPLHF. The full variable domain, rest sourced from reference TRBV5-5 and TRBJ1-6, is DAGVTQSPTHLIKTRGQQVTLRCSPISGHKSVSWYQQVLGQGPQFIFQYYEKEERGRGNFPDRFSARQFPNYSSELNVNALLLGDSALYLCASSLRQLNSPLHFGNGTRLTVT.